This T cell receptor (beta chain) was captured in a study of shared clonotypes between healthy human individuals. CD4+ cell separation produced CD45RA+ naive and CD45RA-negative memory subsets. This CDR3 spans 15 amino acids. The germline CDR1 and CDR2 sequences are SGHTA and FQGNSA. Trimming pared 4 bases from V and 0 bases from J, leaving 10 bases between. The authors loaded roughly 200 ng DNA, 25,000 to 30,000 T cell genomes, into sorted-subset replicate PCRs. Only in-frame clones appear in the TCRdb table, and some are missing; sequencing was by immunoSEQ multiplex PCR. The table has about 1.1 million clones, around 78% seen once.

The sequencing sample was made of memory CD4+ T cells from PBMCs. The subset denotes: CD45RA-negative fraction. The sequence was collected from a man between 18 and 35 years old in good health. Some clones in this sample may be carry-over from other donors' samples. The rearrangement links TRBV7-2 to TRBJ1-3; no clear D. The DNA for the CDR3 is TGTGCCAGCAGCTCCTCTGTAGCCTCTGGAAACACCATATATTTT. Protein: CASSSSVASGNTIYF.